A selection of T cell receptor beta chains follows, all from one sample in a study of cytomegalovirus exposure and HLA in healthy donors. Profiled with immunoSEQ multiplex PCR; TCRdb holds only in-frame clones, not every one. The table has hundreds of thousands of clones, 77% seen once. What was sequenced was PBMCs. The receptor source for this set is a woman in her fifties or sixties in good health and CMV-seropositive. The CDR3 runs from the conserved cysteine through the conserved F or W. The order of the fields is clone size, J gene, D gene, V gene, CDR3 protein, CDR3 DNA. D genes are given only for firm matches. Clone size appears in some rows only: once, few, many, or a class for an expanded clone.

>few|TRBJ1-4|NA|TRBV4-1
CASSPALGALNEKLFF
TGCGCCAGCAGCCCTGCCCTGGGGGCGCTTAATGAAAAACTGTTTTTT
>NA|TRBJ2-2|TRBD2|TRBV7-9
CASSLGLAGGTGELFF
TGTGCCAGCAGCTTAGGGCTAGCGGGAGGCACCGGGGAGCTGTTTTTT
>NA|TRBJ1-5|NA|TRBV9
CASSGGEGQPQHF
TGTGCCAGCAGCGGCGGGGAGGGTCAGCCCCAGCATTTT
>NA|TRBJ1-2|TRBD1|TRBV4-3
CASSQDGGQGLYGYTF
TGCGCCAGCAGCCAAGACGGCGGACAGGGCCTTTATGGCTACACCTTC
>NA|TRBJ2-3|NA|TRBV4-1
CASSQFRGITQYF
TGCGCCAGCAGCCAATTTAGGGGGATTACGCAGTATTTT
>NA|TRBJ2-1|NA|TRBV4-2
CASSQDRNKGVGAQFF
TGTGCCAGCAGCCAAGATCGAAACAAGGGGGTAGGTGCGCAGTTCTTC
>NA|TRBJ2-1|TRBD2|TRBV5-4
CASSLAGGRLGEQFF
TGTGCCAGCAGCCTAGCGGGAGGGCGGTTGGGTGAGCAGTTCTTC
>NA|TRBJ2-7|NA|TRBV7-9
CASSERGNYYEQYF
TGTGCCAGCAGTGAACGAGGGAATTACTACGAGCAGTACTTC
>few|TRBJ2-5|NA|TRBV6-5
CASSGTGSIAETQYF
TGTGCCAGCAGTGGCACAGGGAGTATCGCAGAGACCCAGTACTTC
>few|TRBJ1-1|TRBD1|TRBV5-1
CASSSKTGGGTEAFF
TGCGCCAGCAGCTCTAAAACAGGGGGCGGCACTGAAGCTTTCTTT
>NA|TRBJ1-4|TRBD1|TRBV7-2
CASSQDRGYEKLFF
TGTGCCAGCAGTCAGGACAGGGGGTATGAAAAACTGTTTTTT
>NA|TRBJ2-3|NA|TRBV9
CASSVADTQYF
TGTGCCAGCAGCGTAGCGGATACGCAGTATTTT
>NA|TRBJ2-6|TRBD1|TRBV6-1
CASSSGGSGANVLTF
TGTGCCAGCAGCTCAGGGGGCTCTGGGGCCAACGTCCTGACTTTC